This T cell receptor (beta chain) was identified during a study of neurological immune-mediated disorders. TCRdb analysed the 5' RACE reads with MiXCR anew, one entry per CDR3 protein. The data show fewer than 70,000 distinct CDR3 sequences, with 9.7% seen just once and approximately 12% held by the top ten. V gave up 5 bases and J gave up 0 bases, with 14 bases separating them. This CDR3 comprises 14 residues. CDR1 is DFQATT and CDR2 is SNEGSKA in the germline V gene (reference sequence). The time point is: longitudinal time-point 2. This clonotype was seen many times. Sequencing was carried out using PBMCs. The receptor comes from a man aged 30-40 years in good health. The V and J genes are TRBV20-1 and TRBJ2-7; the D gene is possibly TRBD2 (5 bases). The CDR3 DNA sequence: TGCAGTGCTCCTCGCCCGGGATCCTCCTACGAGCAGTACTTC. Translated: CSAPRPGSSYEQYF.